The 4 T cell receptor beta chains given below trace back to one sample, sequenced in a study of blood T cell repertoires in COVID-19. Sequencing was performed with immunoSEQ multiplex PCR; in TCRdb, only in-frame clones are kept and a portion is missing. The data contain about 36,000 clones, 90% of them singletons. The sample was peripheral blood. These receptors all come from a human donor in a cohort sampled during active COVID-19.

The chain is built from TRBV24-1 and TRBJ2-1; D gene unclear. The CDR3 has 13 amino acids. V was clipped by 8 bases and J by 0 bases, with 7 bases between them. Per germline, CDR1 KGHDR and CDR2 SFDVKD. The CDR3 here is CATKEVSYNEQFF. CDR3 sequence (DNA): TGTGCCACCAAAGAGGTCTCCTACAATGAGCAGTTCTTC.

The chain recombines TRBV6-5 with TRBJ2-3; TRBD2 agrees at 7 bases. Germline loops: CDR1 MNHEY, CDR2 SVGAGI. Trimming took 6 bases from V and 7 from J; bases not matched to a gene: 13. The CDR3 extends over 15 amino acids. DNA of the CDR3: TGTGCCAGCAGGCTGTCCCGGGGGGAGGGAAATACGCAGTATTTT. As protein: CASRLSRGEGNTQYF.

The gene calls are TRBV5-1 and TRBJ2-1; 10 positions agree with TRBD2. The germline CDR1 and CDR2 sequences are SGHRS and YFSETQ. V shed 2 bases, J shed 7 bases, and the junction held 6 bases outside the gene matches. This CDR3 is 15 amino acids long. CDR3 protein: CASSFAAGGENEQFF. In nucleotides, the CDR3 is TGCGCCAGCAGCTTCGCAGCGGGAGGGGAAAATGAGCAGTTCTTC.

The CDR3, as DNA: TGTGCCAGCAGTCGAACAGGGGGCGGCTACGAGCAGTACTTC. The encoded protein is CASSRTGGGYEQYF. The chain uses TRBV6-5 and TRBJ2-7; 9 bases match TRBD1. Germline CDR1 MNHEY, CDR2 SVGAGI. The V and J ends lost 5 bases and 3 bases, in that order; junction bases with no gene match: 5. The CDR3 spans 14 residues.